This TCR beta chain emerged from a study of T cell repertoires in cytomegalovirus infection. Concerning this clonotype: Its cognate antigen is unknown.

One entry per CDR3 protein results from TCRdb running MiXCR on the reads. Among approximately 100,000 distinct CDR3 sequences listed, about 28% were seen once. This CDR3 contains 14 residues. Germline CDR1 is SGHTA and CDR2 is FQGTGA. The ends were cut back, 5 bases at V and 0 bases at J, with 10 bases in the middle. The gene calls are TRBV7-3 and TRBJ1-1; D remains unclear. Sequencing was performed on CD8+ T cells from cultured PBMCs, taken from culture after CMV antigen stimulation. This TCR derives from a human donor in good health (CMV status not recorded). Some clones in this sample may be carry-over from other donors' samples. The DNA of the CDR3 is TGTGCCAGCAGCCAGTCCGGTATGAACACTGAAGCTTTCTTT. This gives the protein CASSQSGMNTEAFF.